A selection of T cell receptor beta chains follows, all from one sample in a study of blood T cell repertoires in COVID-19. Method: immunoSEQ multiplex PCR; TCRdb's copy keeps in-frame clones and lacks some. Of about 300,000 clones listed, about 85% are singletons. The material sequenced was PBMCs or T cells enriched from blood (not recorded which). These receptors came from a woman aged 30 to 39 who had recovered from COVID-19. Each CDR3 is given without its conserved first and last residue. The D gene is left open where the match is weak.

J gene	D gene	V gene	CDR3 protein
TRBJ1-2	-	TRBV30	AWSVEQVHGYT
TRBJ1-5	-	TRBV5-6	ASSFVGDQPQH
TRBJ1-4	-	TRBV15	ATSRGGATTNEKLF
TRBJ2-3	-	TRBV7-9	ASSPPGTSRTDTQY
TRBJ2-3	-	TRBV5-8	ASSFAGSTDTQY
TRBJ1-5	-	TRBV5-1	ASSPGRGNPQH
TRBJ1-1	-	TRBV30	AWKSGTEAF
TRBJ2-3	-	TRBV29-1	SVEDSRDTDTQY
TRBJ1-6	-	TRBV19	ASSMSRSPLH
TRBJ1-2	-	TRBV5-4	ASSLMEGYGYT
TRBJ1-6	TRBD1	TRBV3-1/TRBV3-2	ASSQEDRGISPLH
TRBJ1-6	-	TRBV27	ASKVSGNSPLH
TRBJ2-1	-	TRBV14	ASSLRTFSDEQF
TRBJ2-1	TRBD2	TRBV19	ASKVAGRNNEQF
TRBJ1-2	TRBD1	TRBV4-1	ASSQARQGRGTGYT
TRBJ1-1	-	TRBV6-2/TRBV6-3	ASSYTAWQMNTEAF
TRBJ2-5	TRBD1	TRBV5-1	ASSLQGPGETQY
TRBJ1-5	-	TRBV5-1	ASSLDPGEGPQH
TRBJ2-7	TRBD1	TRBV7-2	ASSPGTGRHEQY
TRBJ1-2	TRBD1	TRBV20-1	SASRTGEPNYGYT
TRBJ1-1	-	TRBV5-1	ASSPTLGNTEAF
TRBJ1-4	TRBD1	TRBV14	ASSQDTGRTGNEKLF
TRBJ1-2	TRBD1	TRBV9	ASSPRPGGGQGGYT
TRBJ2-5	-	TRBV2	ASSGPFQY
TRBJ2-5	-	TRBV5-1	ASSLQGDTWGETQY
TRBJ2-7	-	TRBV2	ASSEMAGILDEQY
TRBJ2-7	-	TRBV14	ASSPSTTGEQY
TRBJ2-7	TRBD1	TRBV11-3	ASSPQQGPYEQY
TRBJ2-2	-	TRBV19	ASSIQGHSGELF
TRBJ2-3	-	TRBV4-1	ASSQPTRARANTQY
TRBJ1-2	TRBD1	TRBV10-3	AIRTGGSGYGYT
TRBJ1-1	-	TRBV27	ASSLGMAGSEAF
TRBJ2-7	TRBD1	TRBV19	ASSIDRGHLSEQY
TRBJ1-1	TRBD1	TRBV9	ASSPGTGGTEAF